This T cell receptor beta chain was recovered during a study of naive and memory T cell subsets. Points from the study as a whole: Especially in CD8 cells, naive repertoires contained a few larger clonotypes, possibly CD45RA-re-expressing memory cells. In CD4 and CD8 cells, diversity dropped from naive through EMRA. TCR counts from RNA may reflect activation-linked expression changes. Over 85% of naive TCR sequences appeared only once after error correction, unlike memory subsets.

Of note for this clonotype: Its antigen is still unknown.

Two oligonucleotides, mixed equimolar, formed the beta constant-region primer covering TRBC1 and TRBC2. Four rounds of PCR amplified the ligated cDNA using nested alpha and beta constant-region primers plus SP2. TCRdb reprocessed the UMI-ligation and nested PCR reads via MiXCR and lists one record per CDR3 protein. This sample yields over 130,000 distinct CDR3 sequences, of which 15% to 25% are seen a single time; approximately 0.58% belongs to the top ten. The V segment lost 4 bases and the J segment 3 bases; nucleotides outside the gene matches: 0. CDR1 and CDR2 from the germline V gene are SQVTM and ANQGSEA. The CDR3 has 11 residues. Four subsets defined by CD45RA and CD27 were sorted after CD3, CD4, CD8 and live/dead staining.

The source of this sequence is a human donor in good health. The rearrangement links TRBV29-1 to TRBJ2-7, with TRBD1 identical over 7 bases. The sample was naive CD8+ T cells from blood. CDR3 residues: CSVGTGYEQYF. The CDR3 coding sequence is TGCAGCGTTGGGACAGGCTACGAGCAGTACTTC.